One sample yielded the 29 T cell receptor beta chains listed below, sequenced in a study of monozygotic twins with inflammatory bowel disease. One entry per CDR3 protein, without DNA, is what TCRdb gives after re-calling the 5' RACE reads. This sample contains over 150,000 distinct CDR3 sequences. Sequenced sample: blood. All receptors derive from a human donor with ulcerative colitis or Crohn's disease, or a healthy co-twin of an affected twin (not recorded which).

The genes are TRBV10-3 and TRBJ2-1; TCRdb outputs TRBD2, but without DNA this stays unchecked. Germline CDR1 is ENHRY and CDR2 is SYGVKD. CDR3 length: 14 amino acids. CDR3 residues: CAISEGQDLREQFF.

V usage is TRBV5-6 and J usage is TRBJ1-2. CDR1 is SGHDT, CDR2 YYEEEE, per germline. This CDR3 contains 12 residues. The CDR3 loop reads CASSLRQDGYTF.

The chain has TRBV5-1 and TRBJ2-1; the TRBD1 assignment by TCRdb is unverifiable without DNA. The CDR3 runs to 15 residues. The germline CDR1 and CDR2 sequences are SGHRS and YFSETQ. The CDR3 is CASSLNAGAHNEQFF. The variable domain in full, with the rest retrieved from reference TRBV5-1 and TRBJ2-1, is KAGVTQTPRYLIKTRGQQVTLSCSPISGHRSVSWYQQTPGQGLQFLFEYFSETQRNKGNFPGRFSGRQFSNSRSEMNVSTLELGDSALYLCASSLNAGAHNEQFFGPGTRLTVL.

The chain employs TRBV3-1 and TRBJ1-6. The CDR3 runs 11 residues. CDR1 is LGHDT and CDR2 is YNNKEL in the germline V gene (reference sequence). CDR3 residues: CASTSHSPLHF. Using reference TRBV3-1 and TRBJ1-6 for the parts outside the CDR3, the full variable domain is DTAVSQTPKYLVTQMGNDKSIKCEQNLGHDTMYWYKQDSKKFLKIMFSYNNKELIINETVPNRFSPKSPDKAHLNLHINSLELGDSAVYFCASTSHSPLHFGNGTRLTVT.

CDR3 in amino acids: CASSPNWSSYEQYF. The chain uses TRBV9 and TRBJ2-7. The CDR3 covers 14 residues. Germline CDR1 reads SGDLS; CDR2 reads YYNGEE.

The chain joins TRBV5-4 to TRBJ2-1; TCRdb lists TRBD1, though no DNA is available to test this call. CDR1 SGHNT and CDR2 YYREEE come from the germline V gene (reference sequence). This CDR3 comprises 14 residues. The CDR3 loop reads CASRPNRGGNEQFF. Complete variable domain (other parts from reference TRBV5-4 and TRBJ2-1): ETGVTQSPTHLIKTRGQQVTLRCSSQSGHNTVSWYQQALGQGPQFIFQYYREEENGRGNFPPRFSGLQFPNYSSELNVNALELDDSALYLCASRPNRGGNEQFFGPGTRLTVL.

The genes are TRBV14 and TRBJ2-1; TCRdb returns TRBD2, unconfirmable since there is no DNA. This CDR3 comprises 15 residues. Germline V CDR1 and CDR2: SGHDN, FVKESK. The CDR3 spells CASSPSGSLVGEQFF.

The rearrangement uses TRBV4-3 and TRBJ2-7. This CDR3 has 15 amino acids. Germline V gene data show CDR1 as LGHNA and CDR2 as YSLEER. CDR3 protein: CASSQDSGGTYEQYF.

The chain employs TRBV5-4 and TRBJ2-2; TCRdb outputs TRBD2, but without DNA this stays unchecked. The CDR3 totals 16 residues. Germline V CDR1 and CDR2: SGHNT, YYREEE (reference sequence). The chain's CDR3 is CASNKGGERGTGELFF.

The chain joins TRBV6-2 or TRBV6-3 to TRBJ2-7; the D call of TRBD1 rests on TCRdb alone, since no DNA is present to check it. The CDR3 is 16 amino acids. Germline V gene sequence: CDR1 MNHEY, CDR2 SVGEGT. Here the CDR3 reads CASSRQGTQNSYEQYF.

The gene calls are TRBV4-3 and TRBJ2-3; TCRdb calls TRBD1, which cannot be checked without DNA. The CDR3 contains 16 residues. Looked up from germline, CDR1 is LGHNA and CDR2 is YSLEER. The CDR3 protein is CASSQDTGAGRHTQYF.

The rearrangement joins TRBV12-3 or TRBV12-4 to TRBJ1-3. This CDR3 is built from 15 residues. CDR3 protein: CASSWFGVSGNTIYF.

The chain recombines TRBV12-3 or TRBV12-4 with TRBJ2-5; TCRdb names TRBD1, which stays unverified in the absence of DNA. This CDR3 is built from 14 residues. CDR3 in amino acids: CVSSYRTLQETQYF.

The gene calls are TRBV4-2 and TRBJ1-1. Germline V gene sequence: CDR1 LGHNA, CDR2 YNFKEQ. The CDR3 runs to 13 residues. CDR3 sequence reads: CASSQEARTEAFF.

The V gene is TRBV12-3 or TRBV12-4, the J gene TRBJ1-1. This CDR3 comprises 15 residues. CDR3 sequence: CASSSPGLDGTEAFF.

The chain recombines TRBV4-2 with TRBJ2-1; the D gene TCRdb calls, TRBD1, cannot be checked with no DNA. Germline CDR1 is LGHNA and CDR2 is YNFKEQ. This CDR3 region has 13 residues. The CDR3 is CASSQQMSGEQFF.

The V call is TRBV5-1, the J call TRBJ2-5. Germline assignment: CDR1 SGHRS and CDR2 YFSETQ. The CDR3 totals 13 residues. The CDR3 spells CASSSTLQETQYF.

The V call is TRBV13, the J call TRBJ2-1; TCRdb's D gene call, TRBD2, goes unchecked for lack of DNA. Germline CDR1 and CDR2: PRHDT and FYEKMQ (reference sequence). The CDR3 consists of 15 residues. This chain's CDR3 is CASSHWTSGNHEQFF.

V gene TRBV5-4 combines with J gene TRBJ1-2. CDR1 and CDR2 (germline): SGHNT, YYREEE (reference sequence). The CDR3 is 13 residues long. CDR3 loop: CASREGVNYGYTF.

This sequence joins TRBV11-3 and TRBJ2-7; with no DNA, the TCRdb D assignment of TRBD2 cannot be verified. This CDR3 is built from 16 residues. Germline V gene sequence: CDR1 SGHNT, CDR2 YENEEA. The CDR3 spells CASSERLAGVSYEQYF.

The chain links TRBV28 to TRBJ1-2; the TCRdb D gene call, TRBD1, has no DNA to confirm it. Per germline, CDR1 MDHEN and CDR2 SYDVKM. The CDR3 is made up of 13 amino acids. This CDR3 is CASTGTTNYGYTF.

This chain connects TRBV12-3 or TRBV12-4 to TRBJ2-2; TCRdb gives TRBD2 as the D gene, but with no DNA this cannot be confirmed. This CDR3 is 16 amino acids long. CDR3 residues: CASIKGLATNTGELFF.

The V and J genes are TRBV6-5 and TRBJ1-5; lacking DNA, the TRBD1 call made by TCRdb goes unchecked. The germline V gene has CDR1 MNHEY and CDR2 SVGAGI. The CDR3 contains 14 residues. CDR3 sequence: CASSYSYRRQPQHF.

The CDR3 spells CASSSLAGGNNEQFF. The rearrangement joins TRBV7-7 to TRBJ2-1; TCRdb calls TRBD2, which cannot be checked without DNA. The germline V gene has CDR1 SSHAT and CDR2 FNYEAQ (reference sequence). The CDR3 covers 15 residues.

The chain links TRBV19 to TRBJ2-1; no DNA is available, so the TRBD2 call from TCRdb remains unchecked. The CDR3 is 14 amino acids. The germline V gene encodes CDR1 LNHDA and CDR2 SQIVND (reference sequence). The CDR3 here is CASSHSGRRDEQFF.

V usage is TRBV20-1 and J usage is TRBJ2-5; with no DNA, the TCRdb D assignment of TRBD1 cannot be verified. CDR1 and CDR2 from the germline V gene are DFQATT and SNEGSKA (reference sequence). The CDR3 consists of 13 residues. The CDR3 loop is CSADGRGGKTQYF.

Here the CDR3 reads CASSPRQVVMNTEAFF. The rearrangement joins TRBV5-1 to TRBJ1-1; the D call of TRBD1 rests on TCRdb alone, since no DNA is present to check it. CDR3 length equals 16 residues. CDR1 is SGHRS and CDR2 is YFSETQ in the germline V gene.

V usage is TRBV5-1 and J usage is TRBJ1-6. Germline lookup yields CDR1 SGHRS and CDR2 YFSETQ. The CDR3 covers 15 residues. The CDR3 is CASSLGSVYNSPLHF.

The V gene is TRBV5-4, the J gene TRBJ2-1. The CDR3 has 12 amino acids. Germline V gene sequence: CDR1 SGHNT, CDR2 YYREEE (reference sequence). The CDR3 reads CASRSTLNEQFF. The full variable domain, completed using reference TRBV5-4 and TRBJ2-1, is ETGVTQSPTHLIKTRGQQVTLRCSSQSGHNTVSWYQQALGQGPQFIFQYYREEENGRGNFPPRFSGLQFPNYSSELNVNALELDDSALYLCASRSTLNEQFFGPGTRLTVL.